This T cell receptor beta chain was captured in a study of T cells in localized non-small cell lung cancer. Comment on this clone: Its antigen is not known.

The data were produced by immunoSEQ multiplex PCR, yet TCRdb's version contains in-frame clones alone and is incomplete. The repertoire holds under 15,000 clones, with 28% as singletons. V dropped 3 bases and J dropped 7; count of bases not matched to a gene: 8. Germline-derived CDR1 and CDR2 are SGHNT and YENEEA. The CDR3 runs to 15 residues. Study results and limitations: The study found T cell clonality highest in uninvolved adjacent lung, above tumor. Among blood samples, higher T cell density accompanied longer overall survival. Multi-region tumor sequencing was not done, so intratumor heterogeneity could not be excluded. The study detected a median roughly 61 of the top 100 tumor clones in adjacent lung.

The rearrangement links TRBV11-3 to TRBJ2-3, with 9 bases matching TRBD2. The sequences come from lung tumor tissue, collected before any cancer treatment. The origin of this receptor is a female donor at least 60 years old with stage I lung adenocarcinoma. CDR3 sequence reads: CASSFIQAGGNTQYF. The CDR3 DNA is TGTGCCAGCAGCTTTATCCAAGCGGGGGGAAATACGCAGTATTTT.